This TCR beta chain was found in a study of blood T cells in healthy people across ages. Study results and limitations: Since the PBMCs were unsorted, naive and antigen-experienced cells could not be conclusively compared.

Details on this clonotype: Its matching antigen is unknown.

Per germline, CDR1 SGHRS and CDR2 YFSETQ. With 4 bases clipped from V and 6 bases from J, the junction kept 10 bases outside the gene matches. This CDR3 is built from 14 residues. For the second PCR, which ran for about 6 to 11 cycles, a sample-barcoded 5' primer and a J-beta primer mix were used. Via MiXCR, TCRdb re-called the 5' RACE reads, giving one row per CDR3 protein. This table holds some 1.8 million distinct CDR3 sequences, about 39% found once. The TCR sequence derives from a human donor in good health. The sequencing sample was made of blood. The chain recombines TRBV5-1 with TRBJ2-7; TRBD2 matches 7 bases. The DNA of the CDR3 is TGCGCCAGCAGCATAACCGGGACTAATTCCGAGCAGTACTTC. Translated, it gives CASSITGTNSEQYF.